The rows below give T cell receptor beta chains drawn from one sample of a study of long-term antiretroviral therapy in people with HIV. Clones were read by immunoSEQ multiplex PCR, and TCRdb kept only the in-frame ones, dropping some. Among about 24,000 clones listed, approximately 83% were seen once. Source: unsorted PBMCs, taken around 4.3 years after starting antiretroviral therapy. Receptors were obtained from a young man with HIV. Each CDR3 is given with its conserved first and last residue. The order of the fields is D gene, clone size, J gene, V gene, CDR3 protein, CDR3 DNA. The D gene is left open where the match is weak. Where a row states a size, it is once, few, many or the class of an expanded clone; other rows omit it.

d_call: NA; clone_size: NA; j_call: TRBJ2-7; v_call: TRBV18; cdr3_aa: CASSRTTLYEQYF; cdr3_nt: TGTGCCAGTTCCCGGACAACCCTCTACGAGCAGTACTTC
d_call: NA; clone_size: NA; j_call: TRBJ1-4; v_call: TRBV5-1; cdr3_aa: CASSTGPYYLATNEKLFF; cdr3_nt: TGCGCCAGCAGCACCGGGCCCTACTACCTCGCAACTAATGAAAAACTGTTTTTT
d_call: TRBD1; clone_size: NA; j_call: TRBJ1-2; v_call: TRBV7-6; cdr3_aa: CASGSGGLGYGYTF; cdr3_nt: TGTGCCAGCGGTTCAGGGGGCTTGGGCTATGGCTACACCTTC
d_call: NA; clone_size: NA; j_call: TRBJ2-1; v_call: TRBV12-5; cdr3_aa: CASGPGGNEQFF; cdr3_nt: TGTGCTAGTGGCCCTGGGGGGAATGAGCAGTTCTTC
d_call: NA; clone_size: NA; j_call: TRBJ2-2; v_call: TRBV29-1; cdr3_aa: CSVERGSNTGELFF; cdr3_nt: TGCAGCGTTGAACGAGGGTCGAACACCGGGGAGCTGTTTTTT
d_call: NA; clone_size: NA; j_call: TRBJ2-1; v_call: TRBV7-7; cdr3_aa: CASSLSGDLDEQFF; cdr3_nt: TGTGCTAGCAGCTTGTCGGGAGATTTAGATGAGCAGTTCTTC
d_call: TRBD2; clone_size: medium-sized; j_call: TRBJ2-1; v_call: TRBV7-3; cdr3_aa: CASSMGLAGSSYNEQFF; cdr3_nt: TGTGCCAGCAGTATGGGGCTAGCGGGTAGCTCCTACAATGAGCAGTTCTTC
d_call: NA; clone_size: once; j_call: TRBJ1-3; v_call: TRBV4-1; cdr3_aa: CASSRNTIYF; cdr3_nt: TGCGCCAGCAGCCGAAACACCATATATTTT
d_call: TRBD2; clone_size: once; j_call: TRBJ2-5; v_call: TRBV14; cdr3_aa: CASSQGRLATQETQYF; cdr3_nt: TGTGCCAGCAGCCAAGGCCGACTAGCGACCCAAGAGACCCAGTACTTC
d_call: TRBD1; clone_size: NA; j_call: TRBJ1-1; v_call: TRBV5-1; cdr3_aa: CASSRTGSGTEAFF; cdr3_nt: TGCGCCAGCAGTCGGACAGGGTCAGGCACTGAAGCTTTCTTT
d_call: NA; clone_size: once; j_call: TRBJ2-7; v_call: TRBV2; cdr3_aa: CASSEMSYEQYF; cdr3_nt: TGTGCCAGCAGTGAAATGTCCTACGAGCAGTACTTC
d_call: NA; clone_size: NA; j_call: TRBJ2-2; v_call: TRBV11-1; cdr3_aa: CASSLAWVSGELFF; cdr3_nt: TGTGCCAGCAGCTTAGCGTGGGTATCCGGGGAGCTGTTTTTT
d_call: NA; clone_size: NA; j_call: TRBJ2-7; v_call: TRBV21-1; cdr3_aa: CASSKGRDRESYEQYF; cdr3_nt: TGTGCCAGCAGCAAAGGCCGGGACAGAGAAAGCTACGAGCAGTACTTC
d_call: TRBD1; clone_size: NA; j_call: TRBJ2-7; v_call: TRBV2; cdr3_aa: CASITRTGTNNEQYF; cdr3_nt: TGTGCCAGCATAACAAGGACAGGGACGAATAACGAGCAGTACTTC